Reported below is one T cell receptor (beta chain). These data come from a study of blood T cell repertoires in COVID-19. Study-wide background: The origin of the acute and convalescent COVID-19 samples was the United States, Italy and Spain. The analysed material was cDNA or gDNA that came from T cells, B-cell-depleted T cells, or PBMCs.

Libraries were prepared by immunoSEQ multiplex PCR; TCRdb keeps only in-frame clonotypes and omits some of them. The sample lists 100,000 to 150,000 clones, about nine tenths occurring once. Per the germline V gene, CDR1 is SEHNR and CDR2 is FQNEAQ (reference sequence). V was cut by 8 bases and J by 6 bases, with 18 bases left in between. The CDR3 has 14 amino acids. The TCR was taken from a man between 45 and 60 years old with acute or convalescent COVID-19. The gene calls are TRBV7-9 and TRBJ2-3; D perhaps matches TRBD2 (5 bases). The sequenced material came from peripheral blood. This CDR3 is CASSPRQAGDTQYF. CDR3 bases: TGTGCCAGCTCTCCACGGCAGGCGGGTGATACGCAGTATTTT. Combining the CDR3 with reference TRBV7-9 and TRBJ2-3 gives the whole variable domain DTGVSQNPRHKITKRGQNVTFRCDPISEHNRLYWYRQTLGQGPEFLTYFQNEAQLEKSRLLSDRFSAERPKGSFSTLEIQRTEQGDSAMYLCASSPRQAGDTQYFGPGTRLTVL.